These 13 T cell receptor beta chains were sequenced from one sample in a study of shared clonotypes between healthy human individuals. Assay: immunoSEQ multiplex PCR; the TCRdb copy retains only in-frame clones and omits some. Among roughly 400,000 clones, 90% to 97% were seen once, and the ten largest hold about 0.32%. The sample consisted of memory CD8+ T cells sorted from blood. As for subset: CD45RO+ cells pooled with CCR7-negative TemRA cells. These receptor sequences come from a man aged 25 to 40 in good health.

The chain combines TRBV6-6 with TRBJ2-7, with 8 bases matching TRBD1. Germline assignment: CDR1 MNHNY and CDR2 SVGAGI (reference sequence). The CDR3 covers 14 residues. Trimming cost V 4 bases and J 2 bases; bases outside gene matches: 4. The CDR3 DNA follows: TGTGCCAGCAGTTTCTCGGGACAGGCCTACGAGCAGTACTTC. It yields the protein CASSFSGQAYEQYF.

The V and J genes are TRBV13 and TRBJ1-2, with D possibly TRBD1 on 5 matching bases. Trimming left V 3 bases short and J 0 bases short, with 8 bases between. The CDR3 runs to 14 residues. Germline loops: CDR1 PRHDT, CDR2 FYEKMQ (reference sequence). CDR3 coding DNA: TGTGCCAGCAGCTTGCGGGGGGCTAACTATGGCTACACCTTC. Translation gives CASSLRGANYGYTF.

V and J are TRBV5-6 and TRBJ2-1; 7 positions agree with TRBD2. CDR1 and CDR2 (germline): SGHDT, YYEEEE. V was clipped by 0 bases and J by 2 bases; unmatched bases: 2. This CDR3 has 15 residues. In nucleotides, the CDR3 is TGTGCCAGCAGCTTGGTGGCGGGGGCCTACAATGAGCAGTTCTTC. Its protein product is CASSLVAGAYNEQFF. Full variable domain (rest looked up from reference TRBV5-6 and TRBJ2-1): DAGVTQSPTHLIKTRGQQVTLRCSPKSGHDTVSWYQQALGQGPQFIFQYYEEEERQRGNFPDRFSGHQFPNYSSELNVNALLLGDSALYLCASSLVAGAYNEQFFGPGTRLTVL.

The gene calls are TRBV5-1 and TRBJ1-4; 10 bases fit TRBD1. Germline V CDR1 and CDR2: SGHRS, YFSETQ. V trimming: 4 bases; J trimming: 4 bases; junction bases outside the gene matches: 7. There are 16 residues in the CDR3. CDR3 coding DNA: TGCGCCAGCAGCCGGGACAGGGGCGGAGGTAATGAAAAACTGTTTTTT. Amino acids: CASSRDRGGGNEKLFF.

This chain uses TRBV28 with TRBJ2-3, with 7 bases matching TRBD2. There are 15 residues in the CDR3. CDR1 and CDR2 (germline): MDHEN, SYDVKM. Trimming removed 2 bases from V and 3 bases from J; junction bases left unmatched: 5. The CDR3 region is CASSLRGRGTDTQYF. DNA for the CDR3: TGTGCCAGCAGTTTACGCGGGAGAGGGACAGATACGCAGTATTTT.

The gene calls are TRBV28 and TRBJ2-7; possibly TRBD1 for D (6 bases). V was shortened by 1 base and J by 6 bases, with 19 bases between the two germline ends. The CDR3 has 16 amino acids. Germline V lookup: CDR1 MDHEN, CDR2 SYDVKM. This CDR3 reads CASSLSHLLQGGEQYF. For the CDR3, the DNA is TGTGCCAGCAGTTTATCCCATTTATTACAGGGTGGCGAGCAGTACTTC. The full variable domain, rest sourced from reference TRBV28 and TRBJ2-7, is DVKVTQSSRYLVKRTGEKVFLECVQDMDHENMFWYRQDPGLGLRLIYFSYDVKMKEKGDIPEGYSVSREKKERFSLILESASTNQTSMYLCASSLSHLLQGGEQYFGPGTRLTVT.

The chain couples TRBV4-1 to TRBJ1-1; 8 positions agree with TRBD1. The germline V gene encodes CDR1 MGHRA and CDR2 YSYEKL. The length of the CDR3 is 14 residues. V trimming: 4 bases; J trimming: 1 base; junction bases outside the gene matches: 2. CDR3 nucleotides: TGCGCCAGCAGCCCGACAGGGGAGAACACTGAAGCTTTCTTT. Its protein product is CASSPTGENTEAFF.

This chain uses TRBV5-1 with TRBJ2-7; 7 bases fit TRBD1. The J segment lost 2 bases and the V segment lost 4 bases, leaving 6 bases of the junction unmatched. The CDR3 length is 14 residues. Looked up from germline, CDR1 is SGHRS and CDR2 is YFSETQ. CDR3 amino acids: CASSTQTGTYEQYF. CDR3 sequence (DNA): TGCGCCAGCAGCACACAGACAGGGACCTACGAGCAGTACTTC.

V is TRBV27 and J is TRBJ2-1; TRBD2 might be the D (6 bases). The CDR3 loop spans 16 amino acids. CDR1 and CDR2 (germline): MNHEY, SMNVEV (reference sequence). V was cut by 5 bases and J by 4 bases, with 18 bases left in between. The CDR3 coding sequence is TGTGCCAGCAGTCCCAGACCGGGACTGTCTTACAATGAGCAGTTCTTC. It yields the protein CASSPRPGLSYNEQFF.

The chain carries TRBV6-5 and TRBJ2-3; D not resolved. CDR3 length equals 15 residues. V was clipped by 3 bases and J by 3 bases, with 13 bases between them. CDR1 is MNHEY, CDR2 SVGAGI, per germline. CDR3 amino acids: CASSYSLLSTDTQYF. As DNA, the CDR3 is TGTGCCAGCAGTTATTCGCTATTGAGTACAGATACGCAGTATTTT.

The count of this clone is one. One end of the junction fails to match germline, which may point to a read error. The chain uses TRBV18 and TRBJ2-7, with D perhaps being TRBD1 or TRBD2 (5 bases each). The CDR3 loop spans 14 amino acids. Germline CDR1 reads KGHSH; CDR2 reads LQKENI. CDR3 nucleotide sequence: TGTGCCAGCTCATCACCGGGACGGACCTACGAGCAGTACTTC. Translation: CASSSPGRTYEQYF.

The V gene is TRBV28, the J gene TRBJ2-1; 8 positions agree with TRBD2. Germline V gives CDR1 MDHEN, CDR2 SYDVKM. Trimming removed 7 bases from V and 3 bases from J; junction bases left unmatched: 8. The CDR3 consists of 15 residues. CDR3 loop: CASITPGLGYNEQFF. CDR3 nucleotide sequence: TGTGCCAGCATCACCCCGGGACTAGGCTACAATGAGCAGTTCTTC.

The rearrangement joins TRBV18 to TRBJ2-3; 7 bases are shared with TRBD2. Germline-derived CDR1 and CDR2 are KGHSH and LQKENI. The CDR3 runs 16 residues. After removal of 4 bases from V and 2 bases from J, the junction contained 9 bases not matched to a gene. CDR3 amino acids: CASSRSLAGLTDTQYF. In nucleotides, the CDR3 is TGTGCCAGCTCACGCTCGTTAGCGGGCCTCACAGATACGCAGTATTTT.